What follows is one TCR beta chain and its context. These data are taken from a study of cytomegalovirus exposure and HLA in healthy donors. Trimming took 1 base from V and 3 from J; bases not matched to a gene: 12. The CDR3 has 18 residues. CDR1 and CDR2 from the germline V gene are MGHRA and YSYEKL. PCR used 60 Vbeta primers and 13 Jbeta primers. Assay used: immunoSEQ multiplex PCR; TCRdb lists only in-frame clones, some missing. Of about 190,000 clones in the sample, roughly 76% were seen once. Sequenced sample: PBMCs. This TCR was recovered from a woman aged 30 to 39 in good health and CMV-seropositive. The rearrangement uses TRBV4-1 and TRBJ1-2; TRBD1 matches at 9 bases. The CDR3 nucleotides are TGCGCCAGCAGCCAAGCGCTGCTCGGGACAGGGAGGTACTATGGCTACACCTTC. Its protein is CASSQALLGTGRYYGYTF.